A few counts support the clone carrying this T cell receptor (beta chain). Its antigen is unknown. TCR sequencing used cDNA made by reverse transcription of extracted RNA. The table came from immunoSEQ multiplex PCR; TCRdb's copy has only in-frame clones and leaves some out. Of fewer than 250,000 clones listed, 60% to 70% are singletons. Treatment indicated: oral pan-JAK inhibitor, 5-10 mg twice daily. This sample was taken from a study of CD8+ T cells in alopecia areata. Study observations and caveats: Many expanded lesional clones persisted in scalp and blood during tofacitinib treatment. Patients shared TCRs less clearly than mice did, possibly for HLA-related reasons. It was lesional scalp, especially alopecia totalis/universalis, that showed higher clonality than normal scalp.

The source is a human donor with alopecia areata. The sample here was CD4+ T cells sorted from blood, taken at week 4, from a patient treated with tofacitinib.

The CDR3 DNA reads as TGTGCCTGGAGTGTACCGGAAGAACGCTACAATGAGCAGTTCTTC. Translating gives CAWSVPEERYNEQFF. This chain uses TRBV30 with TRBJ2-1, with D unclear. Germline lookup yields CDR1 GTSNPN and CDR2 SVGIG (reference sequence). The V gene lost 0 bases and the J gene lost 3 bases, with 12 bases spanning the gap. This CDR3 is built from 15 residues.